These 8 T cell receptor beta chains originate from one sample sequenced in a study of blood T cell repertoires in COVID-19. Using immunoSEQ multiplex PCR, the repertoire was profiled, and TCRdb retains in-frame clones only, with some absent. This sample has 150,000 to 250,000 clones, with around 81% found just once. The material sequenced was PBMCs or T cells enriched from blood (not recorded which). These receptors were taken from a man between 40 and 49 years old who had recovered from COVID-19.

The chain is built from TRBV11-2 and TRBJ1-4; possibly TRBD1 for D (6 bases). The germline V gene encodes CDR1 SGHAT and CDR2 FQNNGV. The CDR3 is made up of 14 amino acids. V was trimmed by 3 bases and J by 8 bases, leaving 13 bases between them. The CDR3 DNA reads as TGTGCCAGCAGCTTCCAGGGGATGGGAGAAAAACTGTTTTTT. Translation gives CASSFQGMGEKLFF.

This clone came up once. The chain combines TRBV6-5 with TRBJ1-1, with D unclear. Between the trimmed V and J ends, which lost 6 bases and 4 bases, there was a span of 9 bases. From germline, CDR1 is MNHEY and CDR2 SVGAGI. The CDR3 is 12 residues long. The DNA of the CDR3 is TGTGCCAGCAGCAAACATGGCACTGAAGCTTTCTTT. This encodes CASSKHGTEAFF.

The chain carries TRBV19 and TRBJ1-5; D may be TRBD1 (6 bases). The CDR3 is 16 residues long. Per germline, CDR1 LNHDA and CDR2 SQIVND (reference sequence). V was clipped by 3 bases and J by 1 base, with 13 bases between them. CDR3 in DNA: TGTGCCAGTAGTATTTCTTGGGGGACAAGCAATCAGCCCCAGCATTTT. This encodes CASSISWGTSNQPQHF.

The table lists this clone with a few counts. The rearrangement links TRBV3-1 (or the pseudogene TRBV3-2) to TRBJ1-5; unclear D gene. Trimming stripped 4 bases from V and 4 bases from J, with 11 bases between. Germline loops: CDR1 LGHDT, CDR2 YNNKEL (reference sequence). This CDR3 spans 14 amino acids. CDR3 nucleotides: TGTGCCAGCAGCCTCAACAGCTTAAATCAGCCCCAGCATTTT. Its protein is CASSLNSLNQPQHF.

CDR3: CASSQPNSNQPQHF. As DNA, the CDR3 is TGCGCCAGCAGCCAGCCTAATAGCAATCAGCCCCAGCATTTT. This chain uses TRBV4-1 with TRBJ1-5, with D unresolved. The CDR3 covers 14 residues. V lost 3 bases, J lost 0 bases, and 6 bases lay in between. Germline CDR1 is MGHRA and CDR2 is YSYEKL.

The genes are TRBV15 and TRBJ2-1, with 9 bases matching TRBD1. Trimming took 3 bases from V and 12 from J; bases not matched to a gene: 9. Germline CDR1 and CDR2: LNHNV and YYDKDF (reference sequence). The CDR3 spans 14 residues. CDR3 DNA sequence: TGTGCCACCAGCAGGACAGGGGGGCCTACACTGCAGTTCTTC. Its protein product is CATSRTGGPTLQFF.

This chain joins TRBV24-1 and TRBJ1-6, with 7 positions matching TRBD1. V gave up 1 base and J gave up 8 bases; unmatched junction bases: 7. The CDR3 runs to 16 residues. The V gene's germline CDR1 is KGHDR and CDR2 SFDVKD. CDR3 DNA sequence: TGTGCCACCAGTGATTTTGGGACAGCTAGGGATTCACCCCTCCACTTT. Encoded protein: CATSDFGTARDSPLHF.

The gene calls are TRBV6-5 and TRBJ1-1, with a weak D call TRBD1 (5 bases). With 6 bases removed from V and 4 bases from J, the gap between germline ends came to 12 bases. The CDR3 length is 13 residues. Per the germline V gene, CDR1 is MNHEY and CDR2 is SVGAGI. The CDR3 here is CASSGTYATEAFF. The DNA for the CDR3 is TGTGCCAGCAGCGGGACTTATGCCACTGAAGCTTTCTTT.